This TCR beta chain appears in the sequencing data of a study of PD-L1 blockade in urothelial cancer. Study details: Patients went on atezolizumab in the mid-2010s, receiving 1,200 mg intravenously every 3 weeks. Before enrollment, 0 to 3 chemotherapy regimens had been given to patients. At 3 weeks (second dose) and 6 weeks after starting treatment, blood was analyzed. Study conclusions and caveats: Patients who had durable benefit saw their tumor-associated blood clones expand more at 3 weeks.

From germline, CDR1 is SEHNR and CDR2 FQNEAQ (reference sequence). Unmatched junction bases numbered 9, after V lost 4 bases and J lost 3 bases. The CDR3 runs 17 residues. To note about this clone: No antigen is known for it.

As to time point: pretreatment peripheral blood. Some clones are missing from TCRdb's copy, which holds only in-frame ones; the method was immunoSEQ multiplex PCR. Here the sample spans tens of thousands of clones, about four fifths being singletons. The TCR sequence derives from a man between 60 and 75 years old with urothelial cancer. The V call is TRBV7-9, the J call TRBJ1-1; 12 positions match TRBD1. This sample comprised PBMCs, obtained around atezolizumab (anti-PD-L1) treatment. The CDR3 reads CASSSGQGAPRDTEAFF. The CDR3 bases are TGTGCCAGCAGCTCGGGACAGGGGGCGCCCCGGGACACTGAAGCTTTCTTT.